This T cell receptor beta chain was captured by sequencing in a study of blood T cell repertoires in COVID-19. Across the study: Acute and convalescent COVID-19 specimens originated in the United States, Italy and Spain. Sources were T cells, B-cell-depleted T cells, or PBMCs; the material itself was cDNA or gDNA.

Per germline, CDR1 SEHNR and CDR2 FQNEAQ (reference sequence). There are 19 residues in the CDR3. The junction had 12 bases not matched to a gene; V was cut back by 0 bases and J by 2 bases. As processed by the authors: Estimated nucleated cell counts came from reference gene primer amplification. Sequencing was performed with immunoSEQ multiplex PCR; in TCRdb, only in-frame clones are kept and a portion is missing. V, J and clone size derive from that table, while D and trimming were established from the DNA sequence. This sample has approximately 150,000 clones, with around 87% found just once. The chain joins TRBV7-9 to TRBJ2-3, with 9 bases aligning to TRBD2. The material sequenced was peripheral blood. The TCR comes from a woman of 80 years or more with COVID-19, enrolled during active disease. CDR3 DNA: TGTGCCAGCAGCTTAGCCCCGGGACTAGCCGGAACCGTCACAGATACGCAGTATTTT. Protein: CASSLAPGLAGTVTDTQYF.